This entry lists 20 T cell receptor beta chains sequenced from one sample in a study of blood T cell repertoires in COVID-19. The table came from immunoSEQ multiplex PCR; TCRdb's copy has only in-frame clones and leaves some out. The sample contains over 150,000 clones, around 80% of which appear only once. The sample comprised peripheral blood. These receptors all stem from a woman of 80 years or more with active or convalescent COVID-19.

V and J are TRBV12-3 or TRBV12-4 and TRBJ1-2; 8 bases fit TRBD1. The trim removed 6 bases at V and 1 base at J, leaving 1 base unmatched. CDR3 length: 13 amino acids. The CDR3 loop is CASRDRVNYGYTF. CDR3 sequence (DNA): TGTGCCAGCAGGGACAGGGTTAACTATGGCTACACCTTC.

This sequence joins TRBV6-6 and TRBJ2-2, with TRBD1 matching 8 bases. The V gene's germline CDR1 is MNHNY and CDR2 SVGAGI (reference sequence). The junction had 10 bases not matched to a gene; V was cut back by 6 bases and J by 7 bases. The CDR3 has 15 amino acids. CDR3 amino acids: CASSYGTGVYGELFF. As DNA, the CDR3 is TGTGCCAGCAGCTACGGGACAGGAGTGTACGGGGAGCTGTTTTTT.

The J gene is TRBJ1-2, the V gene TRBV19, with D perhaps TRBD1 (6 bases). Trimming removed 7 bases at V and 4 bases at J, with 10 bases between. CDR1 LNHDA and CDR2 SQIVND come from the germline V gene (reference sequence). The CDR3 consists of 12 residues. The CDR3 sequence: CASTGDRYGYTF. The CDR3 DNA is TGTGCCAGTACAGGGGATCGCTATGGCTACACCTTC.

The J gene is TRBJ1-1, the V gene TRBV19; 8 nucleotides agree with TRBD1. With V trimmed by 8 bases and J by 3 bases, 8 bases remained unmatched. This CDR3 has 14 residues. Germline assignment: CDR1 LNHDA and CDR2 SQIVND (reference sequence). The CDR3 DNA follows: TGTGCCAGTTTTTCAGGACAGGGTTACACTGAAGCTTTCTTT. This gives the protein CASFSGQGYTEAFF.

This clone was detected only once. The genes are TRBV6-2 or TRBV6-3 and TRBJ1-2; TRBD1 matches 10 bases. V lost 4 bases, J lost 5 bases, and 1 base stayed unmatched. Germline lookup yields CDR1 MNHEY and CDR2 SVGEGT. The CDR3 has 13 amino acids. The CDR3 DNA reads as TGTGCCAGCAGTTGGGGACAGGGGTATGGCTACACCTTC. Translation: CASSWGQGYGYTF.

This clone was recorded a few times. The rearrangement uses TRBV18 and TRBJ1-3; no clear D. V gave up 2 bases and J gave up 2 bases, with 7 bases separating them. Germline assignment: CDR1 KGHSH and CDR2 LQKENI. This CDR3 comprises 14 residues. CDR3 in DNA: TGTGCCAGCTCACCAGACTCAGCTGGAAACACCATATATTTT. Its protein is CASSPDSAGNTIYF. Complete variable domain (other parts from reference TRBV18 and TRBJ1-3): NAGVMQNPRHLVRRRGQEARLRCSPMKGHSHVYWYRQLPEEGLKFMVYLQKENIIDESGMPKERFSAEFPKEGPSILRIQQVVRGDSAAYFCASSPDSAGNTIYFGEGSWLTVV.

The CDR3 DNA is TGTGCCAGCAGCTCAATGGGACAAGCCTACGAGCAGTACTTC. Protein product: CASSSMGQAYEQYF. The rearrangement links TRBV7-8 to TRBJ2-7; possibly TRBD1 for D (6 bases). Per the germline V gene, CDR1 is SGHVS and CDR2 is FQNEAQ. The CDR3 sequence is 14 residues long. Trimming removed 4 bases at V and 2 bases at J, with 12 bases between.

CDR3 sequence reads: CASSQDIAGNNQPQHF. CDR3 nucleotides: TGCGCCAGCAGCCAAGATATCGCAGGTAACAATCAGCCCCAGCATTTT. The V gene is TRBV4-1, the J gene TRBJ1-5; D not certain. The length of the CDR3 is 16 residues. Germline values: CDR1 MGHRA, CDR2 YSYEKL. Trimming took off 0 bases at V and 3 bases at J, with 12 bases between the two ends.

This sequence joins TRBV6-5 and TRBJ1-1; 7 bases fit TRBD1. Germline CDR1 reads MNHEY; CDR2 reads SVGAGI. The CDR3 extends over 14 amino acids. Germline trimming cut 10 bases from V and 1 base from J; bases unmatched to any gene: 9. CDR3 in DNA: TGTGCCACATTTGACAGGGCAGCGAACACTGAAGCTTTCTTT. It encodes CATFDRAANTEAFF.

This chain joins TRBV9 and TRBJ2-5, with D possibly matching TRBD1 (5 bases). The CDR3 is 15 amino acids. Trimming removed 0 bases at V and 5 bases at J, with 14 bases between. Germline V gene data show CDR1 as SGDLS and CDR2 as YYNGEE. The CDR3 sequence is CASSVAPRVGETQYF. CDR3 nucleotide sequence: TGTGCCAGCAGCGTAGCTCCCAGGGTTGGTGAGACCCAGTACTTC. Full variable domain (outside the CDR3, taken from reference TRBV9 and TRBJ2-5): DSGVTQTPKHLITATGQRVTLRCSPRSGDLSVYWYQQSLDQGLQFLIQYYNGEERAKGNILERFSAQQFPDLHSELNLSSLELGDSALYFCASSVAPRVGETQYFGPGTRLLVL.

This clone was found a few times. The chain has TRBV7-9 and TRBJ2-5; perhaps TRBD1 as D (6 bases). Germline lookup yields CDR1 SEHNR and CDR2 FQNEAQ (reference sequence). The CDR3 spans 13 residues. V gave up 4 bases and J gave up 5 bases, with 11 bases separating them. The CDR3 coding sequence is TGTGCCAGCAGCTCAGGGGTCGGGGAGACCCAGTACTTC. Its translation is CASSSGVGETQYF.

The V call is TRBV19, the J call TRBJ1-2, with D tentatively TRBD1 (6 bases). The CDR3 consists of 13 residues. CDR1 is LNHDA, CDR2 SQIVND, per germline (reference sequence). Trimming removed 5 bases from V and 7 bases from J, with 14 bases in between. CDR3 coding DNA: TGTGCCAGTAGTTATCAGGGGATCTCTGGCTACACCTTC. Its translation is CASSYQGISGYTF.

The chain is built from TRBV4-3 and TRBJ1-3; D unresolved. Trimming pared 1 base from V and 0 bases from J, leaving 4 bases between. The CDR3 sequence is 14 residues long. The germline CDR1 and CDR2 sequences are LGHNA and YSLEER. The CDR3 spells CASSQAGSGNTIYF. CDR3 bases: TGCGCCAGCAGCCAAGCAGGCTCTGGAAACACCATATATTTT.

This clone came up a few times. The J gene is TRBJ1-1, the V gene TRBV2; D possibly corresponds to TRBD1 (5 bases). CDR3 length: 13 amino acids. The germline V gene encodes CDR1 SNHLY and CDR2 FYNNEI. Deletions cut 11 bases from V and 2 bases from J, with 15 bases between. CDR3 nucleotide sequence: TGTGCCCAGCAAGGGCAGGGTAACACTGAAGCTTTCTTT. Its protein product is CAQQGQGNTEAFF.

This chain links TRBV10-3 with TRBJ2-7; 10 bases are a match to TRBD1. V dropped 2 bases and J dropped 4; count of bases not matched to a gene: 14. Per the germline V gene, CDR1 is ENHRY and CDR2 is SYGVKD. The CDR3 extends over 18 amino acids. In nucleotides, the CDR3 is TGTGCCATCAGTGAGAAACCGGGACAGGGGAACCAAATATACGAGCAGTACTTC. Translating it yields CAISEKPGQGNQIYEQYF.

V is TRBV6-5 and J is TRBJ1-1, with 10 bases fitting TRBD1. The CDR3 has 14 amino acids. Germline V lookup: CDR1 MNHEY, CDR2 SVGAGI. V trimming: 7 bases; J trimming: 1 base; junction bases outside the gene matches: 3. The CDR3 protein is CASTRQGANTEAFF. In nucleotides, the CDR3 is TGTGCCAGCACCCGACAGGGGGCGAACACTGAAGCTTTCTTT.

The V call is TRBV6-2 or TRBV6-3, the J call TRBJ2-3; a weak D match, TRBD2 (6 bases). The ends were cut back, 2 bases at V and 6 bases at J, with 9 bases in the middle. This CDR3 is 13 amino acids long. Germline loops: CDR1 MNHEY, CDR2 SVGEGT. This CDR3 reads CASSYRRGDTQYF. The CDR3 DNA reads TGTGCCAGCAGTTACAGGAGGGGCGATACGCAGTATTTT.

The gene calls are TRBV11-2 and TRBJ2-7, with 8 bases matching TRBD1. J lost 7 bases, V lost 6 bases, and 11 bases had no gene match. This CDR3 spans 14 amino acids. Germline V gene lookup returns CDR1 SGHAT and CDR2 FQNNGV. The CDR3: CASSPGTGRREQYF. The CDR3 DNA reads as TGTGCCAGCAGTCCCGGGACAGGAAGAAGAGAGCAGTACTTC.

The CDR3 loop reads CASSYGGSRVTYGYTF. CDR3 sequence (DNA): TGTGCCAGCAGTTACGGAGGCAGCCGAGTAACCTATGGCTACACCTTC. The chain carries TRBV6-5 and TRBJ1-2; D is undetermined. CDR3 length: 16 residues. CDR1 and CDR2 (germline): MNHEY, SVGAGI. With 2 bases removed from V and 4 bases from J, the gap between germline ends came to 17 bases.

The rearrangement uses TRBV7-2 and TRBJ2-1, with TRBD2 matching 8 bases. The V segment lost 5 bases and the J segment 10 bases; nucleotides outside the gene matches: 10. Germline V CDR1 and CDR2: SGHTA, FQGNSA. The CDR3 runs 14 residues. For the CDR3, the DNA is TGTGCCAGCAGCCCCTACGGGGGGGGGAACGAGCAGTTCTTC. It translates to CASSPYGGGNEQFF. Combining the CDR3 with reference TRBV7-2 and TRBJ2-1 gives the whole variable domain GAGVSQSPSNKVTEKGKDVELRCDPISGHTALYWYRQSLGQGLEFLIYFQGNSAPDKSGLPSDRFSAERTGGSVSTLTIQRTQQEDSAVYLCASSPYGGGNEQFFGPGTRLTVL.